Presented here are 25 T cell receptor beta chains from one specimen sequenced in a study of blood T cell repertoires in COVID-19. Assay used: immunoSEQ multiplex PCR; TCRdb lists only in-frame clones, some missing. Here the sample spans roughly 150,000 clones, approximately 80% being singletons. The source material was peripheral blood. These receptors were collected from a man aged 55 to 70 with acute or convalescent COVID-19.

The rearrangement links TRBV9 to TRBJ2-3; TRBD2 agrees at 10 bases. Per the germline V gene, CDR1 is SGDLS and CDR2 is YYNGEE. The CDR3 covers 15 residues. After removal of 4 bases from V and 2 bases from J, the junction contained 4 bases not matched to a gene. The chain's CDR3 is CASSLSGGPTDTQYF. In DNA form, the CDR3 reads TGTGCCAGCAGCCTTAGCGGGGGGCCCACAGATACGCAGTATTTT. The entire variable domain, with the rest obtained from reference TRBV9 and TRBJ2-3, is as follows: DSGVTQTPKHLITATGQRVTLRCSPRSGDLSVYWYQQSLDQGLQFLIQYYNGEERAKGNILERFSAQQFPDLHSELNLSSLELGDSALYFCASSLSGGPTDTQYFGPGTRLTVL.

The J gene is TRBJ2-7, the V gene TRBV2, with 8 bases identical to TRBD1. Per germline, CDR1 SNHLY and CDR2 FYNNEI. This CDR3 comprises 12 residues. With V trimmed by 5 bases and J by 6 bases, 3 bases remained unmatched. The CDR3 DNA sequence: TGTGCCAGCAGTCAAGACAGGGGCGAGCAGTACTTC. Protein product: CASSQDRGEQYF.

This chain links TRBV5-1 with TRBJ2-3; 12 bases map to TRBD2. The CDR3 has 15 residues. Germline CDR1 reads SGHRS; CDR2 reads YFSETQ. V gave up 4 bases and J gave up 3 bases; unmatched junction bases: 3. The CDR3 loop is CASSMGLAGTDTQYF. CDR3 bases: TGCGCCAGCAGCATGGGACTAGCGGGTACAGATACGCAGTATTTT.

V and J are TRBV28 and TRBJ2-5; possibly TRBD1 for D (6 bases). V was trimmed by 4 bases and J by 4 bases, leaving 28 bases between them. CDR3 length equals 19 residues. In germline, CDR1 is MDHEN, CDR2 SYDVKM. CDR3 sequence reads: CASSSTTTSKQGWRETQYF. CDR3 nucleotides: TGTGCCAGCAGTTCCACAACAACCTCCAAACAGGGCTGGAGAGAGACCCAGTACTTC. Using reference TRBV28 and TRBJ2-5 for the parts outside the CDR3, the full variable domain is DVKVTQSSRYLVKRTGEKVFLECVQDMDHENMFWYRQDPGLGLRLIYFSYDVKMKEKGDIPEGYSVSREKKERFSLILESASTNQTSMYLCASSSTTTSKQGWRETQYFGPGTRLLVL.

This clone was detected ten times or more. The chain combines TRBV5-1 with TRBJ1-5; D gene unclear. The germline V and J ends were trimmed by 4 bases and 9 bases, with 20 bases remaining between them. The CDR3 has 15 residues. From germline, CDR1 is SGHRS and CDR2 YFSETQ. In DNA form, the CDR3 reads TGCGCCAGCAGCAAGGGAGACGGTCCCCAAGGGCCCCAGCATTTT. Amino acid sequence: CASSKGDGPQGPQHF.

The rearrangement links TRBV9 to TRBJ2-7, with D maybe TRBD2 (5 bases). Germline CDR1 SGDLS, CDR2 YYNGEE. V lost 6 bases, J lost 2 bases, and 15 bases lay in between. The CDR3 contains 14 residues. The CDR3 nucleotides read TGTGCCAGCAACCAGGCGGGCGGCCCCTACGAGCAGTACTTC. The encoded protein is CASNQAGGPYEQYF. Full variable domain (remainder filled in from reference TRBV9 and TRBJ2-7): DSGVTQTPKHLITATGQRVTLRCSPRSGDLSVYWYQQSLDQGLQFLIQYYNGEERAKGNILERFSAQQFPDLHSELNLSSLELGDSALYFCASNQAGGPYEQYFGPGTRLTVT.

This chain links TRBV7-9 with TRBJ2-7, with 7 nucleotides matching TRBD1. V shed 3 bases, J shed 2 bases, and the junction held 4 bases outside the gene matches. The CDR3 runs 14 residues. Germline CDR1 reads SEHNR; CDR2 reads FQNEAQ (reference sequence). DNA of the CDR3: TGTGCCAGCAGCTTCCCCCAGGGGGCCTACGAGCAGTACTTC. Its protein product is CASSFPQGAYEQYF.

The rearrangement uses TRBV14 and TRBJ2-5; 8 bases fit TRBD2. Germline trimming cut 1 base from V and 7 bases from J; bases unmatched to any gene: 11. Germline V CDR1 and CDR2: SGHDN, FVKESK. This CDR3 region has 16 residues. The CDR3 sequence: CASSQGAGGRVGTQYF. The CDR3 nucleotides read TGTGCCAGCAGCCAAGGCGCGGGGGGCCGGGTAGGGACCCAGTACTTC.

This chain uses TRBV5-1 with TRBJ1-1; tentative D call: TRBD1 (6 bases). The V end lost 0 bases, the J end lost 5 bases, and 11 bases lay between the germline ends. Germline assignment: CDR1 SGHRS and CDR2 YFSETQ. The CDR3 loop spans 14 amino acids. CDR3 DNA sequence: TGCGCCAGCAGCTTGGTGGCAGGGGAAACTGAAGCTTTCTTT. As protein: CASSLVAGETEAFF.

This chain links TRBV7-6 with TRBJ2-5, with 9 bases aligning to TRBD1. Losses at the gene ends were 1 base for V and 5 bases for J; bases not matched to a gene: 11. From germline, CDR1 is SGHVS and CDR2 FNYEAQ. The CDR3 loop spans 17 amino acids. CDR3 loop: CASSLVGGRTGDETQYF. Here the CDR3 DNA reads TGTGCCAGCAGCTTAGTAGGGGGGCGGACAGGGGATGAGACCCAGTACTTC.

This chain joins TRBV10-2 and TRBJ2-1, with TRBD1 matching 9 bases. V dropped 1 base and J dropped 4; count of bases not matched to a gene: 2. In germline, CDR1 is WSHSY, CDR2 SAAADI. CDR3 size: 15 residues. The CDR3 DNA reads TGCGCCAGCAGTGAGTGGGGACAGGGATACAATGAGCAGTTCTTC. It codes for CASSEWGQGYNEQFF.

The genes are TRBV3-1 (or the pseudogene TRBV3-2) and TRBJ1-2, with a tentative D call TRBD1 (6 bases). The germline gives CDR1 LGHDT, CDR2 YNNKEL (reference sequence). This CDR3 is 14 amino acids long. V was pared by 2 bases and J by 8 bases, with 15 bases between. The CDR3: CASSQYRDGWGYTF. The DNA of the CDR3 is TGTGCCAGCAGCCAATACAGGGATGGATGGGGCTACACCTTC.

The rearrangement links TRBV6-5 to TRBJ1-6; no clear D. V was pared by 6 bases and J by 8 bases, with 11 bases between. Looked up from germline, CDR1 is MNHEY and CDR2 is SVGAGI. The CDR3 loop spans 13 amino acids. As DNA, the CDR3 is TGTGCCAGCAGCCGCGATCCCGATTCACCCCTCCACTTT. It yields the protein CASSRDPDSPLHF.

This clone was counted many times. This chain joins TRBV9 and TRBJ1-6, with D perhaps matching TRBD1 (5 bases). V was shortened by 1 base and J by 9 bases, with 11 bases between the two germline ends. Per the germline V gene, CDR1 is SGDLS and CDR2 is YYNGEE. The CDR3 is made up of 14 amino acids. This CDR3 reads CASSVTRTGSPLHF. The DNA for the CDR3 is TGTGCCAGCAGCGTAACGCGAACAGGTTCACCCCTCCACTTT.

The chain employs TRBV13 and TRBJ2-3; 12 bases map to TRBD2. The V segment lost 3 bases and the J segment 3 bases; nucleotides outside the gene matches: 4. The CDR3 runs to 16 residues. The germline V gene has CDR1 PRHDT and CDR2 FYEKMQ (reference sequence). CDR3 amino acids: CASSLTSGGPTDTQYF. DNA of the CDR3: TGTGCCAGCAGCTTGACTAGCGGGGGCCCGACAGATACGCAGTATTTT.

This clone has just a few counts. V gene TRBV4-1 combines with J gene TRBJ2-7, with D possibly matching TRBD1 (6 bases). The CDR3 sequence is 14 residues long. Germline CDR1 and CDR2: MGHRA and YSYEKL. V was cut by 1 base and J by 5 bases, with 12 bases left in between. The CDR3 reads CASSQAGAGDEQYF. Written as DNA, the CDR3 is TGCGCCAGCAGCCAAGCCGGGGCAGGGGACGAGCAGTACTTC.

For the CDR3, the DNA is TGCGCCAGCAGACATCAATTTGGACAGGGACAATCTTACGAGCAGTACTTC. Translation gives CASRHQFGQGQSYEQYF. The chain is built from TRBV4-1 and TRBJ2-7; 8 positions agree with TRBD1. This CDR3 region has 17 residues. V was clipped by 6 bases and J by 4 bases; unmatched bases: 17. The germline CDR1 and CDR2 sequences are MGHRA and YSYEKL.

J is TRBJ2-3 and V is TRBV14, with 11 bases identical to TRBD2. Trimming cost V 4 bases and J 4 bases; bases outside gene matches: 4. The V gene's germline CDR1 is SGHDN and CDR2 FVKESK. The CDR3 sequence is 15 residues long. The CDR3, as DNA: TGTGCCAGCAGCCTGACTAGCGGGGCGGCAGATACGCAGTATTTT. It codes for CASSLTSGAADTQYF.

V and J are TRBV27 and TRBJ2-5; D is ambiguous. CDR1 and CDR2 from the germline V gene are MNHEY and SMNVEV (reference sequence). Trimming removed 5 bases from V and 5 bases from J, with 15 bases in between. The CDR3 sequence is 14 residues long. CDR3 in amino acids: CASSPSGFWETQYF. In DNA, the CDR3 is TGTGCCAGCAGTCCTTCCGGGTTCTGGGAGACCCAGTACTTC.

The rearrangement joins TRBV5-1 to TRBJ1-5, with D unresolved. Germline-derived CDR1 and CDR2 are SGHRS and YFSETQ. The V end lost 4 bases, the J end lost 4 bases, and 9 bases lay between the germline ends. This CDR3 is built from 13 residues. This CDR3 reads CASSPAGNQPQHF. In nucleotides, the CDR3 is TGCGCCAGCAGCCCGGCGGGGAATCAGCCCCAGCATTTT.

The chain recombines TRBV19 with TRBJ2-1; D is perhaps TRBD1 (6 bases). V lost 1 base, J lost 9 bases, and 16 bases lay in between. Germline V gene data show CDR1 as LNHDA and CDR2 as SQIVND (reference sequence). The CDR3 is 15 residues long. CDR3 DNA: TGTGCCAGTAGTATAGGGGGGTCACAGGGCCCTGAGCAGTTCTTC. Amino acids: CASSIGGSQGPEQFF.

CDR3 loop: CASRTGFARGGAKDEQFF. DNA for the CDR3: TGCGCCAGTCGTACAGGTTTCGCTCGCGGGGGGGCCAAGGATGAGCAGTTCTTC. This rearrangement joins TRBV4-1 to TRBJ2-1; 9 bases line up with TRBD2. This CDR3 comprises 18 residues. V was pared by 9 bases and J by 8 bases, with 23 bases of the junction left unmatched. CDR1 and CDR2 (germline): MGHRA, YSYEKL.

V gene TRBV3-1 (or the pseudogene TRBV3-2) combines with J gene TRBJ1-5; 7 bases fit TRBD1. The trim removed 1 base at V and 1 base at J, leaving 7 bases unmatched. This CDR3 comprises 17 residues. CDR1 LGHDT and CDR2 YNNKEL come from the germline V gene (reference sequence). The CDR3 is CASSQGRQGSSNQPQHF. The CDR3 nucleotides read TGTGCCAGCAGCCAAGGTCGACAGGGTTCAAGCAATCAGCCCCAGCATTTT.

J is TRBJ2-7 and V is TRBV6-5; the D gene is possibly TRBD1 (6 bases). Looked up from germline, CDR1 is MNHEY and CDR2 is SVGAGI. This CDR3 has 14 amino acids. Trimming cost V 4 bases and J 3 bases, with 13 bases left between them. The CDR3 loop reads CASSLNRADYEQYF. CDR3 bases: TGTGCCAGCAGTTTAAACAGGGCGGACTACGAGCAGTACTTC.

The chain couples TRBV5-1 to TRBJ2-6, with no clear D. The CDR3 contains 14 residues. Per germline, CDR1 SGHRS and CDR2 YFSETQ. The V end lost 5 bases, the J end lost 3 bases, and 9 bases lay between the germline ends. CDR3 DNA sequence: TGCGCCAGCAGGGAACCGGGTGGGGCCAACGTCCTGACTTTC. This gives the protein CASREPGGANVLTF.